The entry that follows covers one T cell receptor beta chain sequence. The clone's antigen remains unknown. Base qualities are missing; no much larger clone stands one base away. This specimen belongs to a study of blood T cell repertoires in COVID-19 (dated by TCRdb to 2020 to 2022). Regarding the research as a whole: Samples covering the acute and convalescent phases of COVID-19 were provided by collaborators in the United States, Italy and Spain. The material from the prospective study consisted of cDNA or gDNA derived from T cells, B-cell-depleted T cells, or PBMCs. Deeply sampled blood TCRbeta repertoires from subjects exposed to, actively infected with, or recovered from COVID-19 were included in the dataset. The repertoires were made available in a free public database intended to serve as a resource for research on the immune response to SARS-CoV-2. Samples came from the ongoing ImmuneRACE study (first 160 participants) plus 1,254 subjects from 6 global collaborators. Sample metadata almost always included a de-identified subject ID, COVID-19 status, age in years and sex. Where available, HLA class I and class II types were obtained from metadata supplied by the sample provider rather than from assay-based typing. Summary of the overall study and its limitations: Clinical and demographic metadata were provided uncurated, with the amount varying by source and participant.

The collaborating institutions used their own protocols to collect whole blood in K2EDTA tubes. For TCRbeta analysis, collaborators shipped samples as frozen whole blood, isolated PBMCs, or DNA extracted from either of those sample types. The immunoSEQ Assay, a bias-controlled multiplex PCR, was used to amplify TCRbeta CDR3 regions from genomic DNA. For the original study's pipeline: Within the assay, amplification of reference gene primers was used to estimate how many nucleated cells each sample contained. To quantify the absolute abundance of each unique TCRbeta CDR3 rearrangement, sequence reads were collapsed and filtered. For each sample, productive Simpson clonality was calculated as the square root of Simpson's diversity index over productive rearrangements. TCRdb took over this immuneACCESS table, retaining in-frame rearrangements with V and J assigned. Such tables are incomplete; in checked studies, under half of the missing clones stem from an unresolved V gene, and the remainder is unexplained. V and J calls and clone size are copied from that table; D and trimming were computed from the DNA. This sample gives fewer than 250,000 clones in total; roughly 86% of them show up just once. 4% to 4.5% of the sample lies in the top ten.

The junction shows trimming of 0 bases on V and 4 bases on J, plus 4 bases between the germline ends. The CDR3 holds 12 amino acids from the cysteine to the phenylalanine. The DNA shown is the 36-base CDR3, in frame from base 1. CDR1 LNHNV and CDR2 YYDKDF were looked up in the germline V gene (reference sequence). The sequence was collected from a middle-aged man with acute or convalescent COVID-19. Recombination joined TRBV15 with TRBJ2-7; no D gene is confidently identified. Specimen: peripheral blood. CDR3 protein: CATSREYYEQYF. The DNA reads as follows: TGTGCCACCAGCAGAGAATATTACGAGCAGTACTTC.